Sequencing of this T cell receptor beta chain was carried out in a study of T cell responses to AZD1222 COVID-19 vaccine. Comment on this clone: The antigen remains unidentified.

Generated by immunoSEQ multiplex PCR, the TCRdb table keeps only in-frame clones and is missing some. The repertoire holds 70,000 or so clones, with roughly 91% as singletons. Study-level results: Increased Spike-specific TCR breadth and depth were observed after two AZD1222 doses. The sample set comprised mostly white British donors with more females, and clonal diversity was possibly underestimated. Distributed over spike, vaccine-associated CD4 TCRs predominated at 160-218 and 743-854.

Trimming cost V 4 bases and J 0 bases, with 8 bases left between them. The length of the CDR3 is 14 residues. In germline, CDR1 is SGHVS, CDR2 FQNEAQ. The chain links TRBV7-8 to TRBJ2-3; D is unclear. Sample: peripheral blood, taken on day 0 of AZD1222 vaccination. This receptor was identified in an adult in good health. This CDR3 is CASSSGLSTDTQYF. CDR3 nucleotides: TGTGCCAGCAGCTCCGGGTTAAGCACAGATACGCAGTATTTT.